This section outlines one TCR beta chain sequence together with its context. Antigen: not known. The source of the sample is a study of cytotoxic CD8 clonotypes in ibrutinib-treated CLL. Whole-study findings and limits: There were few public clonotypes, and on treatment they contracted or stayed stable. Baseline clonality was higher than in age-matched healthy donors and moved in step with circulating CD8+ T-cell counts.

This CDR3 is 14 amino acids long. The trim removed 8 bases at V and 0 bases at J, leaving 3 bases unmatched. Germline CDR1 and CDR2: ENHRY and SYGVKD. Using immunoSEQ multiplex PCR, the repertoire was profiled, and TCRdb retains in-frame clones only, with some absent. Seen here are some 170,000 clones, over 75% observed once, and the top ten hold roughly 3%. Specimen: PBMCs, collected at disease progression, from a patient treated with ibrutinib. This sequence was found in a human donor with chronic lymphocytic leukemia. The V and J genes are TRBV10-3 and TRBJ1-5; 8 nucleotides line up with TRBD1. CDR3 sequence: CAIGTGYSNQPQHF. CDR3 in DNA: TGTGCCATCGGGACAGGTTATAGCAATCAGCCCCAGCATTTT.